One sample yielded the 10 T cell receptor beta chains listed below, sequenced in a study of PD-L1 blockade in urothelial cancer. The time point was: pretreatment peripheral blood. Generated by immunoSEQ multiplex PCR, the TCRdb table keeps only in-frame clones and is missing some. The table shows tens of thousands of clones, with just under 85% occurring only once. Here the sequenced sample was PBMCs, taken around atezolizumab (anti-PD-L1) treatment. The receptors shown here come from a man aged 80 or over with urothelial cancer.

The genes are TRBV5-1 and TRBJ1-2, with D unclear. Germline CDR1 reads SGHRS; CDR2 reads YFSETQ. CDR3 length: 14 amino acids. V was clipped by 4 bases and J by 4 bases, with 14 bases between them. As DNA, the CDR3 is TGCGCCAGCAGCCCGAGCGAGGGCGGCTATGGCTACACCTTC. Translation gives CASSPSEGGYGYTF.

The genes are TRBV21-1 and TRBJ2-7; the listed D gene, TRBD2, was not tested against the DNA. TRBV21-1 is flagged as a pseudogene. The CDR3 has 12 residues. CDR3 amino acids: CASSNFGIEQYF. The CDR3 region has the DNA TGTGCCAGCAGCAACTTCGGGATCGAGCAGTACTTC.

This clone was seen a few times. Relative to the germline gene, one junction end is altered; a read error may explain this. V and J are TRBV11-2 and TRBJ2-3, with a tentative D call TRBD1 (5 bases). The CDR3 consists of 16 residues. Germline-derived CDR1 and CDR2 are SGHAT and FQNNGV. Written as DNA, the CDR3 is TGTGCCAGCAGCCTAGAGCTGGCTAAAGGGGAAGATACGCAGTATTTT. Translated: CASSLELAKGEDTQYF.

The rearrangement links TRBV7-9 to TRBJ2-7; the D is unclear. The CDR3 runs 12 residues. Germline CDR1 reads SEHNR; CDR2 reads FQNEAQ (reference sequence). The ends were cut back, 1 base at V and 7 bases at J, with 8 bases in the middle. The CDR3 DNA reads as TGTGCCAGCAGCTTAGTTTCCGGGGAGCAGTACTTC. Encoded protein: CASSLVSGEQYF.

The rearrangement uses TRBV15 and TRBJ2-1; 10 bases fit TRBD1. This CDR3 is built from 15 residues. Germline CDR1 is LNHNV and CDR2 is YYDKDF (reference sequence). The J segment lost 9 bases and the V segment lost 1 base, leaving 6 bases of the junction unmatched. For the CDR3, the DNA is TGTGCCACCAGCAGAGGGGGACAGGGGATGGTTGAGCAGTTCTTC. Its translation is CATSRGGQGMVEQFF.

The V and J genes are TRBV7-8 and TRBJ2-1; 13 bases align to TRBD2. The CDR3 is 16 amino acids. Per germline, CDR1 SGHVS and CDR2 FQNEAQ. Trimming took 1 base from V and 7 from J; bases not matched to a gene: 4. CDR3 sequence: CASSLVWTSGSNEQFF. As DNA, the CDR3 is TGTGCCAGCAGCTTAGTCTGGACTAGCGGGAGTAATGAGCAGTTCTTC.

The V call is TRBV21-1, the J call TRBJ2-7; whether TRBD2, the table's D call, matches the DNA was not checked. TRBV21-1 corresponds to a pseudogene. This CDR3 has 15 residues. The CDR3 nucleotides read TGTGCCAGCAGCTCCCGGACTAGCAGAAGGGACGAGCAGTACTTC. Its protein product is CASSSRTSRRDEQYF.

V gene TRBV7-7 combines with J gene TRBJ2-3, with 8 positions matching TRBD2. CDR1 and CDR2 from the germline V gene are SSHAT and FNYEAQ (reference sequence). Unmatched junction bases numbered 7, after V lost 3 bases and J lost 2 bases. This CDR3 comprises 16 residues. The CDR3: CASSFLLAAYTDTQYF. The CDR3 DNA reads as TGTGCCAGCAGCTTTTTACTAGCGGCTTACACAGATACGCAGTATTTT.

The count of this clone is one. The V and J genes are TRBV9 and TRBJ2-3, with 11 bases lining up with TRBD1. CDR1 and CDR2 from the germline V gene are SGDLS and YYNGEE. The CDR3 has 16 residues. The V gene end was trimmed by 3 bases and the J gene end by 9 bases; junction bases not matched to a gene: 12. The CDR3 DNA reads TGTGCCAGCAGCGGGCGTCCCGGGACAGGGGGGGACACGCAGTATTTT. This codes for CASSGRPGTGGDTQYF.

The V call is TRBV10-1, the J call TRBJ1-5; no definite D call. This CDR3 has 17 amino acids. Germline assignment: CDR1 WNHNN and CDR2 SYGVQD (reference sequence). Trimming took off 3 bases at V and 0 bases at J, with 15 bases between the two ends. The CDR3 loop is CASSEETWAYSNQPQHF. The CDR3 nucleotides are TGCGCCAGCAGTGAAGAAACTTGGGCTTATAGCAATCAGCCCCAGCATTTT.